This passage covers 28 T cell receptor beta chains from one sample sequenced in a study of blood T cell repertoires in COVID-19. Measured with immunoSEQ multiplex PCR; TCRdb has only the in-frame clones, and not every one. The profile covers around 120,000 clones, with approximately 85% appearing a single time and around 2% taken by the ten largest. Sequenced material: peripheral blood. These receptors originate from a human donor in a cohort sampled during active COVID-19.

On this clone: Other DNA sequences from this sample encode an identical CDR3 as well. The V call is TRBV9, the J call TRBJ1-4, with D unresolved. The germline V gene encodes CDR1 SGDLS and CDR2 YYNGEE. This CDR3 is 14 amino acids long. Trimming left V 4 bases short and J 0 bases short, with 7 bases between. Written as DNA, the CDR3 is TGTGCCAGCAGCCGCCTAGCAACTAATGAAAAACTGTTTTTT. Translating gives CASSRLATNEKLFF.

This chain joins TRBV14 and TRBJ2-2, with D perhaps TRBD1 (6 bases). The CDR3 has 14 amino acids. V lost 5 bases and J 4 bases, leaving 11 bases between the germline ends. Germline V gene lookup returns CDR1 SGHDN and CDR2 FVKESK. The CDR3 DNA reads as TGTGCCAGCAGCTACAGGGATAGCACCGGGGAGCTGTTTTTT. Residues: CASSYRDSTGELFF.

The chain carries TRBV11-3 and TRBJ2-1, with 16 bases that match TRBD2. The V gene's germline CDR1 is SGHNT and CDR2 YENEEA. V lost 2 bases, J lost 6 bases, and 7 bases stayed unmatched. CDR3 length: 18 amino acids. The CDR3 is CASSLTGTSGGAANEQFF. CDR3 bases: TGTGCCAGCAGCTTAACCGGGACTAGCGGGGGGGCCGCCAATGAGCAGTTCTTC.

The gene calls are TRBV7-8 and TRBJ2-1; 7 bases map to TRBD1. Germline CDR1 and CDR2: SGHVS and FQNEAQ. The CDR3 is 17 amino acids. V shed 0 bases, J shed 3 bases, and the junction held 8 bases outside the gene matches. DNA for the CDR3: TGTGCCAGCAGCTTAGCGATAGGGGGCACCTACTACAATGAGCAGTTCTTC. It specifies CASSLAIGGTYYNEQFF.

This clone was seen a few times. This sequence joins TRBV5-1 and TRBJ1-1; 9 bases map to TRBD1. The germline V gene encodes CDR1 SGHRS and CDR2 YFSETQ. With 3 bases clipped from V and 12 bases from J, the junction kept 6 bases outside the gene matches. This CDR3 has 12 amino acids. The CDR3 spells CASSWTGTGTFF. The CDR3 nucleotides are TGCGCCAGCAGCTGGACCGGGACAGGGACTTTCTTT.

This clone showed up just a few times. CDR3 region: CASSDRGSTGELFF. The CDR3 DNA reads TGTGCCAGCAGTGACAGGGGGTCCACCGGGGAGCTGTTTTTT. The chain carries TRBV6-2 or TRBV6-3 and TRBJ2-2; 9 bases are shared with TRBD1. V was pared by 5 bases and J by 4 bases, with 2 bases of the junction left unmatched. The CDR3 sequence is 14 residues long. The germline gives CDR1 MNHEY, CDR2 SVGEGT.

This chain links TRBV28 with TRBJ1-2; D is perhaps TRBD1 (6 bases). Trimming shortened V by 8 bases and J by 7 bases, and 11 bases separated the two germline ends. Germline V gene sequence: CDR1 MDHEN, CDR2 SYDVKM. CDR3 size: 11 residues. CDR3 amino acids: CASRAGAGYTF. CDR3 nucleotides: TGTGCCAGCCGGGCGGGGGCTGGCTACACCTTC.

J is TRBJ1-1 and V is TRBV5-8; 7 nucleotides match TRBD1. The CDR3 is 14 residues long. Germline CDR1 SGHTS, CDR2 YDEGEE. Losses at the gene ends were 2 bases for V and 4 bases for J; bases not matched to a gene: 5. In DNA, the CDR3 is TGTGCCAGCAGCTTACAGGGGTCGGGCACTGAAGCTTTCTTT. The encoded protein is CASSLQGSGTEAFF.

The chain employs TRBV28 and TRBJ1-4; 8 nucleotides align to TRBD1. Looked up from germline, CDR1 is MDHEN and CDR2 is SYDVKM. CDR3 length: 14 residues. Trimming took 6 bases from V and 3 from J; bases not matched to a gene: 3. In nucleotides, the CDR3 is TGTGCCAGCAGAAAGGGACAGGCTAATGAAAAACTGTTTTTT. The encoded protein is CASRKGQANEKLFF.

The V call is TRBV24-1, the J call TRBJ2-1; 10 nucleotides match TRBD2. This CDR3 comprises 16 residues. The V and J ends lost 3 bases and 5 bases, in that order; junction bases with no gene match: 6. Per the germline V gene, CDR1 is KGHDR and CDR2 is SFDVKD. The chain's CDR3 is CATSDRASGRNNEQFF. The CDR3 DNA follows: TGTGCCACCAGTGATCGAGCTAGCGGGAGAAACAATGAGCAGTTCTTC.

The rearrangement links TRBV5-3 to TRBJ2-7, with TRBD1 identical over 9 bases. TRBV5-3 is an open reading frame whose function is uncertain. The CDR3 is 16 residues long. Losses at the gene ends were 4 bases for V and 3 bases for J; bases not matched to a gene: 11. In DNA, the CDR3 is TGTGCCAGAAGCACTCCAGGGGGACAGGGATTCTACGAGCAGTACTTC. Translation: CARSTPGGQGFYEQYF.

The rearrangement links TRBV29-1 to TRBJ2-2, with 8 bases identical to TRBD1. This CDR3 comprises 11 residues. Germline-derived CDR1 and CDR2 are SQVTM and ANQGSEA. Trimming removed 7 bases from V and 6 bases from J; junction bases left unmatched: 1. CDR3 loop: CSATGAGELFF. In DNA form, the CDR3 reads TGCAGCGCGACAGGGGCCGGGGAGCTGTTTTTT.

The genes are TRBV7-3 and TRBJ1-1; D is unresolved. Germline-derived CDR1 and CDR2 are SGHTA and FQGTGA. This CDR3 has 13 residues. V lost 3 bases, J lost 5 bases, and 10 bases lay in between. The CDR3 DNA reads TGTGCCAGCAGCTTCTCCTCGGGTACTGAAGCTTTCTTT. This gives the protein CASSFSSGTEAFF. Filled out from reference TRBV7-3 and TRBJ1-1, the complete variable domain reads GAGVSQTPSNKVTEKGKYVELRCDPISGHTALYWYRQSLGQGPEFLIYFQGTGAADDSGLPNDRFFAVRPEGSVSTLKIQRTERGDSAVYLCASSFSSGTEAFFGQGTRLTVV.

This chain links TRBV5-4 with TRBJ2-5; no clear D gene. Germline V gene data show CDR1 as SGHNT and CDR2 as YYREEE (reference sequence). The V gene lost 1 base and the J gene lost 1 base, with 8 bases spanning the gap. The CDR3 is made up of 14 amino acids. CDR3 in DNA: TGTGCCAGCAGCTTGACAATTACCCAAGAGACCCAGTACTTC. It encodes CASSLTITQETQYF.

The chain uses TRBV19 and TRBJ2-7; 9 bases fit TRBD1. Germline CDR1 is LNHDA and CDR2 is SQIVND (reference sequence). J gave up 5 bases and V 6 bases, and 17 bases lay outside the gene matches. The CDR3 sequence is 17 residues long. In nucleotides, the CDR3 is TGTGCCAGTAGATCGGCGGCGACAGGGGGACCCTTTCACGAGCAGTACTTC. This codes for CASRSAATGGPFHEQYF.

The chain combines TRBV7-2 with TRBJ2-7; TRBD1 matches at 7 bases. CDR1 and CDR2 from the germline V gene are SGHTA and FQGNSA. This CDR3 spans 15 amino acids. The V gene end was trimmed by 4 bases and the J gene end by 1 base; junction bases not matched to a gene: 7. The CDR3 loop is CASSSQTGKSYEQYF. The CDR3 DNA sequence: TGTGCCAGCAGCTCACAGACAGGGAAGTCCTACGAGCAGTACTTC. Combining the CDR3 with reference TRBV7-2 and TRBJ2-7 gives the whole variable domain GAGVSQSPSNKVTEKGKDVELRCDPISGHTALYWYRQSLGQGLEFLIYFQGNSAPDKSGLPSDRFSAERTGGSVSTLTIQRTQQEDSAVYLCASSSQTGKSYEQYFGPGTRLTVT.

The rearrangement links TRBV28 to TRBJ2-4; tentatively, D is TRBD1 (5 bases). CDR1 and CDR2 (germline): MDHEN, SYDVKM. Trimming removed 3 bases from V and 8 bases from J, with 14 bases in between. CDR3 length equals 14 residues. DNA for the CDR3: TGTGCCAGCAGTTTCGCCAGGGTGGTCGACATTCAGTACTTC. This sequence encodes CASSFARVVDIQYF.

This clone appeared once. J is TRBJ1-3 and V is TRBV5-5; 7 positions match TRBD1. The CDR3 is made up of 15 amino acids. Germline CDR1 and CDR2: SGHKS and YYEKEE (reference sequence). The junction had 3 bases not matched to a gene; V was cut back by 3 bases and J by 0 bases. The CDR3, as DNA: TGTGCCAGCAGCTATGGGACAGCCTCTGGAAACACCATATATTTT. This encodes CASSYGTASGNTIYF.

This clone is a singleton in its sample. The rearrangement uses TRBV27 and TRBJ1-5; no firm D call. The CDR3 is 15 amino acids. Germline CDR1 reads MNHEY; CDR2 reads SMNVEV (reference sequence). Between the trimmed V and J ends, which lost 8 bases and 6 bases, there was a span of 20 bases. The CDR3 DNA is TGTGCCAGCCGCAACACGGGAGATGGAGGTCAGCCCCAGCATTTT. Protein sequence: CASRNTGDGGQPQHF.

The V call is TRBV9, the J call TRBJ2-7; TRBD1 aligns across 9 bases. V lost 7 bases and J lost 1; bases outside the gene matches: 6. The germline gives CDR1 SGDLS, CDR2 YYNGEE. The CDR3 has 14 amino acids. The CDR3 DNA sequence: TGTGCCAGCGGGCCGGGACAGGGTTCCTACGAGCAGTACTTC. Translation: CASGPGQGSYEQYF.

The chain employs TRBV7-9 and TRBJ2-7, with 9 bases identical to TRBD1. The CDR3 has 13 residues. Per germline, CDR1 SEHNR and CDR2 FQNEAQ (reference sequence). V was clipped by 4 bases and J by 3 bases; unmatched bases: 1. The CDR3 DNA reads as TGTGCCAGCAGCTGGGGACAGGGCTACGAGCAGTACTTC. Translation gives CASSWGQGYEQYF.

The sample holds one count of this clone. The V call is TRBV9, the J call TRBJ2-7; D is perhaps TRBD2 (6 bases). Germline V lookup: CDR1 SGDLS, CDR2 YYNGEE. With 6 bases removed from V and 2 bases from J, the gap between germline ends came to 24 bases. CDR3 length: 17 amino acids. The chain's CDR3 is CASTLEMGDWVPYEQYF. The CDR3 bases are TGTGCCAGCACCCTAGAGATGGGGGACTGGGTACCCTACGAGCAGTACTTC.

The chain is built from TRBV5-1 and TRBJ2-5; TRBD2 matches at 9 bases. The CDR3 has 15 amino acids. Germline CDR1 SGHRS, CDR2 YFSETQ. The V and J ends lost 5 bases and 5 bases, in that order; junction bases with no gene match: 10. In DNA form, the CDR3 reads TGCGCCAGCAGTCCCGTCGGGACTAGCTGGGAGACCCAGTACTTC. Its translation: CASSPVGTSWETQYF. Complete variable domain (other parts from reference TRBV5-1 and TRBJ2-5): KAGVTQTPRYLIKTRGQQVTLSCSPISGHRSVSWYQQTPGQGLQFLFEYFSETQRNKGNFPGRFSGRQFSNSRSEMNVSTLELGDSALYLCASSPVGTSWETQYFGPGTRLLVL.

This chain joins TRBV5-1 and TRBJ1-1; D is uncertain. Per germline, CDR1 SGHRS and CDR2 YFSETQ. The CDR3 totals 14 residues. Trimming cost V 4 bases and J 2 bases, with 12 bases left between them. The CDR3 DNA reads as TGCGCCAGCAGCCCCGAGGGTGCTAACACTGAAGCTTTCTTT. Its protein is CASSPEGANTEAFF.

J is TRBJ1-1 and V is TRBV20-1, with unresolved D. V was shortened by 3 bases and J by 5 bases, with 10 bases between the two germline ends. Germline assignment: CDR1 DFQATT and CDR2 SNEGSKA (reference sequence). The CDR3 totals 12 residues. CDR3 region: CSASSQRTEAFF. DNA of the CDR3: TGCAGTGCTAGTTCCCAGAGGACTGAAGCTTTCTTT.

This clone was detected a few times. This rearrangement joins TRBV19 to TRBJ2-7; D may be TRBD2 (5 bases). CDR1 is LNHDA, CDR2 SQIVND, per germline (reference sequence). The CDR3 covers 13 residues. Trimming shortened V by 5 bases and J by 5 bases, and 13 bases separated the two germline ends. The CDR3 DNA sequence: TGTGCCAGTAGTCCTACTAGGAAGGACGAGCAGTACTTC. Its translation: CASSPTRKDEQYF.

This rearrangement joins TRBV27 to TRBJ1-5; D gene ambiguous. Germline CDR1 MNHEY, CDR2 SMNVEV (reference sequence). Between the trimmed V and J ends, which lost 6 bases and 2 bases, there was a span of 14 bases. CDR3 length: 15 residues. The CDR3 loop is CASSPGRFGNQPQHF. CDR3 sequence (DNA): TGTGCCAGCAGCCCGGGGAGGTTCGGCAATCAGCCCCAGCATTTT.

The chain carries TRBV18 and TRBJ2-7, with a possible D match to TRBD1 (5 bases). The CDR3 contains 15 residues. Germline values: CDR1 KGHSH, CDR2 LQKENI. V gave up 1 base and J gave up 5 bases, with 15 bases separating them. The CDR3 DNA follows: TGTGCCAGCTCACCACAGCAGGGAAGGCGGAACGAGCAGTACTTC. This translates into CASSPQQGRRNEQYF. The entire variable domain, with the rest obtained from reference TRBV18 and TRBJ2-7, is as follows: NAGVMQNPRHLVRRRGQEARLRCSPMKGHSHVYWYRQLPEEGLKFMVYLQKENIIDESGMPKERFSAEFPKEGPSILRIQQVVRGDSAAYFCASSPQQGRRNEQYFGPGTRLTVT.